The 11 T cell receptor beta chains in this list originate from one sample, sequenced in a study of T cell repertoires in cytomegalovirus infection. These TCRs are of unknown antigen specificity. Each CDR3 protein is one row after TCRdb ran MiXCR on the reads. Of approximately 120,000 distinct CDR3 sequences listed, 25% to 30% were seen once; the top ten hold approximately 78%. The sample here was CD8+ T cells from cultured PBMCs, taken from culture after CMV antigen stimulation. The receptor set was obtained from a human donor in good health (CMV status not recorded). Some clones in this sample may be carry-over from other donors' samples.

This clonotype was seen repeatedly, ten times or more. V is TRBV29-1 and J is TRBJ2-1; no clear D. Trimming left V 2 bases short and J 7 bases short, with 9 bases between. The CDR3 contains 12 residues. The germline V gene has CDR1 SQVTM and CDR2 ANQGSEA. The DNA for the CDR3 is TGCAGCGTTGAATATCTCAGTAATGAGCAGTTCTTC. It specifies CSVEYLSNEQFF.

This sequence joins TRBV9 and TRBJ2-1, with D perhaps TRBD1 (6 bases). Germline V gives CDR1 SGDLS, CDR2 YYNGEE. The CDR3 consists of 15 residues. The V and J ends lost 3 bases and 4 bases respectively, with 14 bases between them. CDR3 amino acids: CASSDTGHLYNEQFF. In nucleotides, the CDR3 is TGTGCCAGCAGCGATACGGGACATTTATACAATGAGCAGTTCTTC.

In this sample, this clonotype turned up many times. The chain couples TRBV5-6 to TRBJ1-2, with TRBD1 matching 10 bases. The CDR3 totals 15 residues. CDR1 and CDR2 (germline): SGHDT, YYEEEE. J lost 4 bases, V lost 0 bases, and 3 bases had no gene match. The CDR3 reads CASSLGQGAGYGYTF. In DNA form, the CDR3 reads TGTGCCAGCAGCTTGGGACAGGGGGCCGGCTATGGCTACACCTTC.

The V and J genes are TRBV19 and TRBJ2-7, with 10 nucleotides matching TRBD1. There are 14 residues in the CDR3. The junction had 7 bases not matched to a gene; V was cut back by 5 bases and J by 6 bases. In germline, CDR1 is LNHDA, CDR2 SQIVND (reference sequence). This chain's CDR3 is CASSLRTGGIEQYF. The CDR3 nucleotides read TGTGCCAGTAGTCTCCGGACAGGGGGTATCGAGCAGTACTTC. Complete variable domain (other parts from reference TRBV19 and TRBJ2-7): DGGITQSPKYLFRKEGQNVTLSCEQNLNHDAMYWYRQDPGQGLRLIYYSQIVNDFQKGDIAEGYSVSREKKESFPLTVTSAQKNPTAFYLCASSLRTGGIEQYFGPGTRLTVT.

This clonotype was found once. This chain connects TRBV7-9 to TRBJ2-1, with a possible D match to TRBD2 (7 bases). Germline V gene sequence: CDR1 SEHNR, CDR2 FQNEAQ (reference sequence). This CDR3 contains 12 residues. With 1 base removed from V and 12 bases from J, the gap between germline ends came to 10 bases. Here the CDR3 reads CASSLVGGVQFF. The CDR3 nucleotides read TGTGCCAGCAGCTTAGTAGGGGGGGTGCAGTTCTTC.

V usage is TRBV12-3 or TRBV12-4 and J usage is TRBJ1-1; D unresolved. This CDR3 is built from 14 residues. V was pared by 2 bases and J by 4 bases, with 11 bases between. CDR3 sequence: CASSLSGFGTEAFF. As DNA, the CDR3 is TGTGCCAGCAGTTTATCGGGATTCGGCACTGAAGCTTTCTTT.

This clonotype was observed at least ten times. The V gene is TRBV4-1, the J gene TRBJ2-2; D is undetermined. Germline CDR1 reads MGHRA; CDR2 reads YSYEKL. Trimming shortened V by 2 bases and J by 4 bases, and 2 bases separated the two germline ends. The CDR3 has 12 residues. For the CDR3, the DNA is TGCGCCAGCAGCCAATTCACCGGGGAGCTGTTTTTT. It translates to CASSQFTGELFF.

The chain couples TRBV20-1 to TRBJ2-3; 8 bases line up with TRBD1. Germline CDR1 DFQATT, CDR2 SNEGSKA (reference sequence). The CDR3 spans 14 residues. V dropped 8 bases and J dropped 2; count of bases not matched to a gene: 9. CDR3 DNA: TGCAGTCTATCGGGACAGGTAGACACAGATACGCAGTATTTT. It encodes CSLSGQVDTDTQYF.

This clonotype occurred a few times. V is TRBV18 and J is TRBJ2-6, with 8 bases that match TRBD1. CDR3 size: 17 residues. The V gene's germline CDR1 is KGHSH and CDR2 LQKENI. The junction had 6 bases not matched to a gene; V was cut back by 0 bases and J by 5 bases. The CDR3 spells CASSPPGQDLWANVLTF. The CDR3 DNA reads TGTGCCAGCTCACCACCGGGACAGGATCTCTGGGCCAACGTCCTGACTTTC.

V gene TRBV7-6 combines with J gene TRBJ1-5, with a possible D match to TRBD1 (5 bases). Trimming stripped 5 bases from V and 4 bases from J, with 6 bases between. Germline values: CDR1 SGHVS, CDR2 FNYEAQ. The CDR3 consists of 12 residues. The CDR3 nucleotides are TGTGCCAGCAGCGCAGGGAATCAGCCCCAGCATTTT. This codes for CASSAGNQPQHF. The full variable domain, rest sourced from reference TRBV7-6 and TRBJ1-5, is GAGVSQSPRYKVTKRGQDVALRCDPISGHVSLYWYRQALGQGPEFLTYFNYEAQQDKSGLPNDRFSAERPEGSISTLTIQRTEQRDSAMYRCASSAGNQPQHFGDGTRLSIL.

This clonotype occurred a few times. This chain links TRBV7-3 with TRBJ2-7; D perhaps matches TRBD2 (5 bases). The CDR3 has 14 amino acids. V dropped 5 bases and J dropped 2 bases, with 13 bases sitting between them. Germline assignment: CDR1 SGHTA and CDR2 FQGTGA. CDR3 nucleotide sequence: TGTGCCAGCAGCCCCGGGATCCCCCCCTACGAGCAGTACTTC. Its protein product is CASSPGIPPYEQYF.